A selection of T cell receptor beta chains follows, all from one sample in a study of PD-1 blockade in mismatch repair-deficient tumors. Assay: immunoSEQ multiplex PCR; the TCRdb copy retains only in-frame clones and omits some. The sample lists 30,000 to 35,000 clones, 65% to 85% occurring once. Sample: PBMCs, taken less than 7 weeks after starting pembrolizumab. Receptors originate from an adult with mismatch repair-deficient cancer. Each CDR3 is given without its conserved first and last residue. Each record gives: V gene, clone size, J gene, CDR3 protein. Where a row states a size, it is once, few, many or the class of an expanded clone; other rows omit it.

v_call: TRBV6-5; clone_size: NA; j_call: TRBJ2-5; cdr3_aa: ASSYFSGVLGETQY
v_call: TRBV7-3; clone_size: NA; j_call: TRBJ2-1; cdr3_aa: ASSLIAGGEYNEQF
v_call: TRBV5-1; clone_size: NA; j_call: TRBJ2-3; cdr3_aa: ASSFNGGSGDTQY
v_call: TRBV6-5; clone_size: NA; j_call: TRBJ1-1; cdr3_aa: ASTDAQGRTEAF
v_call: TRBV6-5; clone_size: NA; j_call: TRBJ1-2; cdr3_aa: ASSTDRGGYGYT
v_call: TRBV4-1; clone_size: NA; j_call: TRBJ1-3; cdr3_aa: ASSPRGRGSGPDTIY
v_call: TRBV15; clone_size: NA; j_call: TRBJ1-1; cdr3_aa: ATSAGTGGQTEAF
v_call: TRBV2; clone_size: NA; j_call: TRBJ2-2; cdr3_aa: ASWLERNTGELF
v_call: TRBV6-5; clone_size: NA; j_call: TRBJ2-3; cdr3_aa: ASSRSGYTDTQY
v_call: TRBV5-4; clone_size: NA; j_call: TRBJ1-2; cdr3_aa: ASSLAGHRYGYT
v_call: TRBV28; clone_size: NA; j_call: TRBJ2-7; cdr3_aa: ASGTSGSSYEQY
v_call: TRBV19; clone_size: NA; j_call: TRBJ1-2; cdr3_aa: ASMKTGVSDGYT
v_call: TRBV19; clone_size: NA; j_call: TRBJ2-5; cdr3_aa: ASSISSGSLKETQY
v_call: TRBV2; clone_size: few; j_call: TRBJ2-7; cdr3_aa: ASSEAQRANEQY
v_call: TRBV27; clone_size: few; j_call: TRBJ2-1; cdr3_aa: ASSLNVINEQF
v_call: TRBV9; clone_size: NA; j_call: TRBJ2-3; cdr3_aa: ASSGPPQANTQY
v_call: TRBV6-5; clone_size: NA; j_call: TRBJ2-1; cdr3_aa: ASSTLNNEQF
v_call: TRBV6-5; clone_size: NA; j_call: TRBJ2-7; cdr3_aa: ASRSTGSYEQY
v_call: TRBV2; clone_size: NA; j_call: TRBJ1-2; cdr3_aa: ASTPGQGRNYGYT
v_call: TRBV7-9; clone_size: NA; j_call: TRBJ2-5; cdr3_aa: ASSLVRETQY
v_call: TRBV12-2; clone_size: NA; j_call: TRBJ2-4; cdr3_aa: ASRSRGPSTRDIQY
v_call: TRBV6-1; clone_size: NA; j_call: TRBJ1-4; cdr3_aa: ASSEATGINEKLF
v_call: TRBV28; clone_size: once; j_call: TRBJ2-3; cdr3_aa: ASKEVRAATDTQY
v_call: TRBV10-2; clone_size: NA; j_call: TRBJ2-7; cdr3_aa: ASSLTSAYEQY
v_call: TRBV6-5; clone_size: NA; j_call: TRBJ1-6; cdr3_aa: ASRAQGNNSPLH
v_call: TRBV7-3; clone_size: NA; j_call: TRBJ2-1; cdr3_aa: ASSLIPAGGSNEQF
v_call: TRBV9; clone_size: NA; j_call: TRBJ1-4; cdr3_aa: ASSVAGTNEKLF
v_call: TRBV23-1; clone_size: NA; j_call: TRBJ1-1; cdr3_aa: ASPTYRGTEAF
v_call: TRBV28; clone_size: NA; j_call: TRBJ1-2; cdr3_aa: ASSLRDRGLNGYT
v_call: TRBV15; clone_size: NA; j_call: TRBJ2-1; cdr3_aa: ATSGGGLVSYNEQF
v_call: TRBV18; clone_size: NA; j_call: TRBJ2-2; cdr3_aa: ASSPKRGMNTGELF
v_call: TRBV5-4; clone_size: NA; j_call: TRBJ1-2; cdr3_aa: ASSRTSVWYGYT
v_call: TRBV28; clone_size: NA; j_call: TRBJ2-7; cdr3_aa: ASSRTGTAYYEQY
v_call: TRBV27; clone_size: once; j_call: TRBJ2-1; cdr3_aa: ASSLVYEYEQF
v_call: TRBV5-1; clone_size: NA; j_call: TRBJ2-7; cdr3_aa: ASRTSGSYEQY
v_call: TRBV21-1; clone_size: NA; j_call: TRBJ2-3; cdr3_aa: ASSKSGQVGSDTQY
v_call: TRBV7-9; clone_size: NA; j_call: TRBJ2-7; cdr3_aa: ASSVPGATYEQY
v_call: TRBV27; clone_size: NA; j_call: TRBJ1-4; cdr3_aa: ASSLQGKPEKLF
v_call: TRBV4-2; clone_size: once; j_call: TRBJ1-2; cdr3_aa: ASSQNLGRGGTNYGYT
v_call: TRBV28; clone_size: NA; j_call: TRBJ1-1; cdr3_aa: ASSSPDRFMNTEAF
v_call: TRBV7-3; clone_size: NA; j_call: TRBJ1-6; cdr3_aa: ASSAGGAENSPLH
v_call: TRBV28; clone_size: NA; j_call: TRBJ2-2; cdr3_aa: ASSFVNAASTGELF
v_call: TRBV9; clone_size: few; j_call: TRBJ2-7; cdr3_aa: ASSVTSGPYEQY
v_call: TRBV7-9; clone_size: NA; j_call: TRBJ1-1; cdr3_aa: ASSSGGREAF
v_call: TRBV14; clone_size: NA; j_call: TRBJ1-2; cdr3_aa: ASSLRLTLYGYT